The entry below gives a single TCR beta chain sequence along with its context. Original processing notes: Amplification of reference gene primers was used by the study to estimate nucleated cell counts. The repertoire was sequenced with immunoSEQ multiplex PCR; TCRdb's copy has only in-frame clones and lacks some. D and trimming come from the DNA, and the V and J calls and clone size come from that table. The sample includes about 200,000 clones, 90% of them seen just once. This specimen comes from a study of blood T cell repertoires in COVID-19. Study context: Acute and convalescent COVID-19 specimens originated in the United States, Italy and Spain. T cells, B-cell-depleted T cells, or PBMCs provided the cDNA or gDNA that served as material.

Germline assignment: CDR1 SGDLS and CDR2 YYNGEE. CDR3 size: 16 residues. The V gene end was trimmed by 1 base and the J gene end by 4 bases; junction bases not matched to a gene: 10. Input material: peripheral blood. This sequence originates from a man between 45 and 60 years old with acute or convalescent COVID-19. This rearrangement joins TRBV9 to TRBJ2-5; 7 nucleotides line up with TRBD1. As DNA, the CDR3 is TGTGCCAGCAGCGTACAAGACAGGGTAGAGAGAGAGACCCAGTACTTC. Translated: CASSVQDRVERETQYF. The full variable domain, its missing parts supplied by reference TRBV9 and TRBJ2-5, is DSGVTQTPKHLITATGQRVTLRCSPRSGDLSVYWYQQSLDQGLQFLIQYYNGEERAKGNILERFSAQQFPDLHSELNLSSLELGDSALYFCASSVQDRVERETQYFGPGTRLLVL.